A single sample is the source of the 2 T cell receptor beta chains below, sequenced in a study of blood T cell repertoires in COVID-19. Assay: immunoSEQ multiplex PCR; the TCRdb copy retains only in-frame clones and omits some. The table shows about 3,400 clones, with around 70% occurring only once. The specimen sequenced was peripheral blood. The receptors here all came from a man aged 65 to 79 with active COVID-19.

The rearrangement links TRBV29-1 to TRBJ1-1, with a possible D match to TRBD1 (6 bases). CDR3 length: 13 residues. Germline V lookup: CDR1 SQVTM, CDR2 ANQGSEA. Trimming cost V 6 bases and J 3 bases, with 14 bases left between them. This chain's CDR3 is CSVAGGGHTEAFF. CDR3 DNA: TGCAGCGTGGCCGGGGGGGGCCACACTGAAGCTTTCTTT.

A single count supports this clone. The chain couples TRBV15 to TRBJ2-5; D not certain. This CDR3 is 14 amino acids long. CDR1 LNHNV and CDR2 YYDKDF come from the germline V gene (reference sequence). V lost 3 bases and J lost 1, with 9 bases in between. CDR3 nucleotides: TGTGCCACCAGCAGCGATAGTCCCCAAGAGACCCAGTACTTC. Amino acids: CATSSDSPQETQYF.